This TCR beta chain was captured in a study of T cells in Graves' hyperthyroidism and ophthalmopathy. About this clonotype itself: Its antigen is not known.

From RNA transcripts, TCR beta CDR3 regions were amplified. Researchers ran a first-round RT-PCR on the TCR CDR3 using the HTBI primer set. TCRdb re-called the multiplex PCR reads with MiXCR, one entry per CDR3 protein. In the table there are hundreds of thousands of distinct CDR3 sequences, 20% to 25% of which are singletons. Study-wide points: Most thyroid clonotypes that were expanded above 0.001 also turned up in blood.

Germline assignment: CDR1 SQVTM and CDR2 ANQGSEA. Losses at the gene ends were 5 bases for V and 6 bases for J; bases not matched to a gene: 6. This CDR3 region has 13 residues. Thyroid ultrasound and orbital computed tomography, with clinical symptoms and serum thyroxine and TRAb, informed diagnoses. The sample consisted of blood. The receptor comes from a woman aged 65 to 85 with Graves' ophthalmopathy. The V call is TRBV29-1, the J call TRBJ1-2; 10 nucleotides agree with TRBD1. The CDR3: CSVPGTGDHGYTF. Here the CDR3 DNA reads TGCAGCGTTCCCGGGACAGGGGACCATGGCTACACCTTC.